The sequence of this T cell receptor beta chain was determined in a study of beta chain features in type 1 diabetes. Overall study results and limits: A moderate, significant TCRB CDR3 shortening appeared in type 1 diabetes across four CD4+ subsets.

Over 95% purity was reached by all sorted populations. Unmatched junction bases numbered 3, after V lost 5 bases and J lost 4 bases. The germline CDR1 and CDR2 sequences are MGHDK and SYGVNS. The CDR3 is made up of 13 amino acids. About this clone: Its antigen is unknown.

The sequenced template was cDNA made from the entire isolated RNA. Data came from immunoSEQ multiplex PCR; TCRdb stores just in-frame clones and leaves some out. The sample lists 500,000 to 850,000 clones; 11% to 15% were seen once. The sample consisted of naive CD4+ T cells from blood. The chain is built from TRBV25-1 and TRBJ1-2; TRBD1 matches 8 bases. The receptor's source is a man between 18 and 35 years old with type 1 diabetes. CDR3 sequence (DNA): TGTGCCAGCAGTAAGCAGGGGGCCTATGGCTACACCTTC. Translation gives CASSKQGAYGYTF.